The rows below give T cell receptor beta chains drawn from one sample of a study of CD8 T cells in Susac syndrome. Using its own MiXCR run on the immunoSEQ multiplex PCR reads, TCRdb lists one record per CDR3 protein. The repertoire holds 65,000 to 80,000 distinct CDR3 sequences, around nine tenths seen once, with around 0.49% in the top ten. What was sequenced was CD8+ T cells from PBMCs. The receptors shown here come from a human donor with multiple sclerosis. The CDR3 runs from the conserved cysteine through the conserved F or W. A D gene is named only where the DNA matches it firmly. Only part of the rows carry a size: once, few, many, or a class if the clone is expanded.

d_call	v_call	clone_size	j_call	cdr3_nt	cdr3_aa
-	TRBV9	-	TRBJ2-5	TGTGCCAGCAGCGCACCGACAGGGAGGATGGAGACCCAGTACTTC	CASSAPTGRMETQYF
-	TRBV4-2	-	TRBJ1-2	TGTGCCAGCACCCCGGGAGGGCCCCTTTATGGCTACACCTTC	CASTPGGPLYGYTF
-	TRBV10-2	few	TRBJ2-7	TGCGCCAGCAGTGACGGGTGGACCGAGCAGTACTTC	CASSDGWTEQYF
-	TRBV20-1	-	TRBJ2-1	TGCAGTGCTATGCCCTGGGGTCGGGACCTTGACCTCAATGAGCAGTTCTTC	CSAMPWGRDLDLNEQFF
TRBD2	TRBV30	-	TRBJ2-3	TGTGCCCGGACTAGCGGGGAATCCAGCACAGATACGCAGTATTTT	CARTSGESSTDTQYF
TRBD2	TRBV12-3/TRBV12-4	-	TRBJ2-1	TGTGCCAGCAGCTTAAGACTAGCGGGAATTTACAATGAGCAGTTCTTC	CASSLRLAGIYNEQFF
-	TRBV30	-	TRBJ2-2	TGTGCCTGGAGTGACGGGACTCCTACCGGGGAGCTGTTTTTT	CAWSDGTPTGELFF
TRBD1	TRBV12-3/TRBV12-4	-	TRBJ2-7	TGTGCCAGCAGCCGTGCCCCGGGACAGAACTACGAGCAGTACTTC	CASSRAPGQNYEQYF
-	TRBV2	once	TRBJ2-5	TGTGCCAGCAGTGAACTGGCGGCCCAAGAGACCCAGTACTTC	CASSELAAQETQYF
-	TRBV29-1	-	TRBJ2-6	TGCAGCGTTGAATGGGGAACTGGGGCCAACGTCCTGACTTTC	CSVEWGTGANVLTF
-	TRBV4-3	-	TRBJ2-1	TGCGCCAGCAGCCAAGATTGGGTCGGGACGGTCGACAATGAGCAGTTCTTC	CASSQDWVGTVDNEQFF
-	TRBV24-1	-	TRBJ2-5	TGTGCCACCAGTGACACCAAGGGGGGCAGGGCACAAGAGACCCAGTACTTC	CATSDTKGGRAQETQYF
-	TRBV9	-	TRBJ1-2	TGTGCCAGCAGCGTACTCGGTGGACGGGGGGGCTACACCTTC	CASSVLGGRGGYTF
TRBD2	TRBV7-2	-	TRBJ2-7	TGTGCCAGCAGCTTTGCTCCAGTCACTAGCGGAGGAGGATACGAGCAGTACTTC	CASSFAPVTSGGGYEQYF
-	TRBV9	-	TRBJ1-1	TGTGCCAGCAGCGTAGAAATGAACACTGAAGCTTTCTTT	CASSVEMNTEAFF
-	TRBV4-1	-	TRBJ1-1	TGCGCCAGCAGCCAATATGGGACTGAAGCTTTCTTT	CASSQYGTEAFF
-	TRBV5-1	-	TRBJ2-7	TGCGCCAGCAGATCAACGGGGTCCTACGAGCAGTACTTC	CASRSTGSYEQYF
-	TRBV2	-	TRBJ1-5	TGTGCCAGCACCGAGGGGGGTATTAGCAATCAGCCCCAGCATTTT	CASTEGGISNQPQHF
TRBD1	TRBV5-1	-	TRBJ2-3	TGCGCCAGCAGCTTCCCGACAGGGGGCGAAGATACGCAGTATTTT	CASSFPTGGEDTQYF
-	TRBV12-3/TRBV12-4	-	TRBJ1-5	TGTGCCAGCAGTTTATCTGGGATAGGGAATCAGCCCCAGCATTTT	CASSLSGIGNQPQHF
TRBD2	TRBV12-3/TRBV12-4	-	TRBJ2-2	TGTGCCAGCACACGGGGGGCGAACACCGGGGAGCTGTTTTTT	CASTRGANTGELFF
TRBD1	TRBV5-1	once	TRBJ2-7	TGCGCCAGCAGCTTAGGACAGGGTGCCGAGCAGTACTTC	CASSLGQGAEQYF
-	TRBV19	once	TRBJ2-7	TGTGCCAGTAGTGTTCACGGAGAGTTCTACGAGCAGTACTTC	CASSVHGEFYEQYF
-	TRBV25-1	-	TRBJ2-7	TGTGCCAGCAAACTAGGCCACGAGCAGTACTTC	CASKLGHEQYF
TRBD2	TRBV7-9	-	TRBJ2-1	TGTGCCAGCAGCTCAGACTACTCCGGGGGGGATGAGCAGTTCTTC	CASSSDYSGGDEQFF
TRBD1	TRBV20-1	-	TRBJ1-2	TGCAGTGCTAAAGACAGGGGATCAAACTATGGCTACACCTTC	CSAKDRGSNYGYTF
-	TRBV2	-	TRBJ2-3	TGTGCCAGCTACCCTGGGTCCACGCAGTATTTT	CASYPGSTQYF
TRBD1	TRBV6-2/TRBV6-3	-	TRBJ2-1	TGTGCCAGCAGTTACAGGGACAGGGTATACAATGAGCAGTTCTTC	CASSYRDRVYNEQFF
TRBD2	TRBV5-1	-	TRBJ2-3	TGCGCCAGCAGCTTTGGCGGGGGGGGGAGGACAGATACGCAGTATTTT	CASSFGGGGRTDTQYF
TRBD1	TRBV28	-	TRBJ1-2	TGTGCCAGCAGTTACGAGGGGGCCAGCTATGGCTACACCTTC	CASSYEGASYGYTF
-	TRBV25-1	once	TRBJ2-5	TGTGCCAGCTTTTGTATCTCGAGAGGGGGGACCCAGTACTTC	CASFCISRGGTQYF
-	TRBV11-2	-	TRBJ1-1	TGTGCCAGCAGCCCGCTCCTCGGGGGTCTACAGGACACTGAAGCTTTCTTT	CASSPLLGGLQDTEAFF
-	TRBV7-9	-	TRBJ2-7	TGTGCCAGCAGTTCTGTTATCGCTCGCGAGCAGTACTTC	CASSSVIAREQYF
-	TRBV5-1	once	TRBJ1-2	TGCGCCAGCAGCTTGAATGGCGCCTATGGCTACACCTTC	CASSLNGAYGYTF
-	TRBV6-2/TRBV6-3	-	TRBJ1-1	TGTGCCAGCAGTTACCTGTTTTACCTTGACCCTGAAGCTTTCTTT	CASSYLFYLDPEAFF
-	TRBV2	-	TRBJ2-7	TGTGCCAGCAGCGTTATTTGGGGCTCCTACGAGCAGTACTTC	CASSVIWGSYEQYF
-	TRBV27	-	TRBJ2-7	TGTGCCAGCAGTCCTCCATCCCCCTACGAGCAGTACTTC	CASSPPSPYEQYF
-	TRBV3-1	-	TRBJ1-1	TGTGCCAGCAGCCAGCAGTTGGGGAGTGATGAAGCTTTCTTT	CASSQQLGSDEAFF
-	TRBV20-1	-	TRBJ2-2	TGCAGTGCTAGAGACGTTGACACCGGGGAGCTGTTTTTT	CSARDVDTGELFF
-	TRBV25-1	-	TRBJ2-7	TGTGCCAGCAGTGAATGGGATAGCGGAGCCTACGAGCAGTACTTC	CASSEWDSGAYEQYF
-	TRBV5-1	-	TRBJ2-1	TGCGCCAGCAGCACCGGAAGAAATGAGCAGTTCTTC	CASSTGRNEQFF
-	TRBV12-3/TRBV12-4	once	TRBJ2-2	TGTGCCAGCAGCGACCCTCGGGAAAGTACCTCTGGGGAGCTGTTTTTT	CASSDPRESTSGELFF
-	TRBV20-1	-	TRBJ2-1	TGCAGTGCCACCCCGACAGGCAGTGAGCAGTTCTTC	CSATPTGSEQFF
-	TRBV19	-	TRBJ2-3	TGTGCCAGTAGTCCGTCACAGGGAAATACGCAGTATTTT	CASSPSQGNTQYF
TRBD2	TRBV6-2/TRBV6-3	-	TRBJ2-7	TGTGCCAGCAGTTACCGCGGGGGAGCCCGTGGAGTGGAGGATTACGAGCAGTACTTC	CASSYRGGARGVEDYEQYF
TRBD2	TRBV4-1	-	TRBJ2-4	TGCGCCAGCAGCCAAGTGGGACTATCTAACAACATTCAGTACTTC	CASSQVGLSNNIQYF